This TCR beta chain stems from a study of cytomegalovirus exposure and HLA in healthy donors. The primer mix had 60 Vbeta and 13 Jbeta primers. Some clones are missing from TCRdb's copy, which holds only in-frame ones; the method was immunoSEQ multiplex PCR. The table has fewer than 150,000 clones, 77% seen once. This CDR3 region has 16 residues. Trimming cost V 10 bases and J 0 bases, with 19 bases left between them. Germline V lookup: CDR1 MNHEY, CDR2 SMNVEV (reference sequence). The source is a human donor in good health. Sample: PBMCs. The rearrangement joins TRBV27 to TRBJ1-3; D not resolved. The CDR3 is CATNWSRRNSGNTIYF. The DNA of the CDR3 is TGTGCCACCAACTGGTCGAGGCGGAACTCTGGAAACACCATATATTTT.